This TCR beta chain is from a study of cytomegalovirus exposure and HLA in healthy donors. Study context: Of some 400 genotyped donors, roughly 81% clustered with self-reported Caucasian donors.

Details on this clone: What it binds is not known.

Whole-study results and caveats: Relative to the approximately 630-donor mean, N-insertions were reportedly fewer in an Asian-associated ancestry cluster in a later analysis. As a later analysis showed, several of the most significant clusters appeared to be linked to common viral pathogens. A link between a missense DCLRE1C variant and TCR beta V- and J-gene trimming emerged from a later analysis.

The PCR ran on 60 Vbeta and 13 Jbeta primers. Assay: immunoSEQ multiplex PCR; the TCRdb copy retains only in-frame clones and omits some. Of about 160,000 clones in the sample, roughly 78% are singletons; the top ten hold around 6.9%. V lost 7 bases, J lost 3 bases, and 5 bases stayed unmatched. The CDR3 is 13 amino acids. Germline CDR1 SQVTM, CDR2 ANQGSEA. The chain has TRBV29-1 and TRBJ2-2, with 7 bases that match TRBD1. The sequence was obtained from a man aged 40-49 years in good health and CMV-seropositive. The sequenced sample was PBMCs. The CDR3 region has the DNA TGCAGCGCCGAACAGGGGTACACCGGGGAGCTGTTTTTT. Protein product: CSAEQGYTGELFF.